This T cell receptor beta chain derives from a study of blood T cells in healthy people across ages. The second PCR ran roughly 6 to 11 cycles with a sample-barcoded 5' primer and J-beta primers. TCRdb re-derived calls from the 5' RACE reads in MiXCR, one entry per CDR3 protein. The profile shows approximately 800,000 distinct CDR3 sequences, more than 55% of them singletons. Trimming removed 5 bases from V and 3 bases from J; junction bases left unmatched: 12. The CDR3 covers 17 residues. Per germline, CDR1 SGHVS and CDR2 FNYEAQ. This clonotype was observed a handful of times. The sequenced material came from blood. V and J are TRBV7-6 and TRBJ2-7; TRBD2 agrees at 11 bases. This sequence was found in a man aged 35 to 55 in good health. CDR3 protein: CASSLIAGGPYYYEQYF. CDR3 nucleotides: TGTGCCAGCAGCCTTATAGCGGGAGGGCCGTATTACTACGAGCAGTACTTC.